This entry features one TCR beta chain sequence. The CDR3 sequence is 15 residues long. CDR1 is MNHEY, CDR2 SMNVEV, per germline (reference sequence). Between the trimmed V and J ends, which lost 5 bases and 1 base, there was a span of 14 bases. Per the study methods: Reference gene primer amplification gave estimated nucleated cell counts. Only in-frame clones appear in the TCRdb table, and some are missing; sequencing was by immunoSEQ multiplex PCR. The D gene and trimming were derived from the DNA, and the V and J assignments and clone size from that table. The sample records 150,000 to 200,000 clones, approximately 80% being singletons. These data are taken from a study of blood T cell repertoires in COVID-19. Study background: The analysed material was cDNA or gDNA that came from T cells, B-cell-depleted T cells, or PBMCs.

Residents of approximately 25 US areas, aged roughly 18 to 89 years, made up the participants. Exposed participants came across a COVID-19 case within 2 weeks before study entry. Sequenced sample: PBMCs or T cells enriched from blood (not recorded which). The gene calls are TRBV27 and TRBJ1-1; possibly TRBD1 for D (5 bases). This TCR derives from a man aged 55 to 69 who had been exposed to COVID-19. CDR3 sequence: CASSMKGVANTEAFF. In DNA form, the CDR3 reads TGTGCCAGCAGTATGAAAGGGGTGGCGAACACTGAAGCTTTCTTT.